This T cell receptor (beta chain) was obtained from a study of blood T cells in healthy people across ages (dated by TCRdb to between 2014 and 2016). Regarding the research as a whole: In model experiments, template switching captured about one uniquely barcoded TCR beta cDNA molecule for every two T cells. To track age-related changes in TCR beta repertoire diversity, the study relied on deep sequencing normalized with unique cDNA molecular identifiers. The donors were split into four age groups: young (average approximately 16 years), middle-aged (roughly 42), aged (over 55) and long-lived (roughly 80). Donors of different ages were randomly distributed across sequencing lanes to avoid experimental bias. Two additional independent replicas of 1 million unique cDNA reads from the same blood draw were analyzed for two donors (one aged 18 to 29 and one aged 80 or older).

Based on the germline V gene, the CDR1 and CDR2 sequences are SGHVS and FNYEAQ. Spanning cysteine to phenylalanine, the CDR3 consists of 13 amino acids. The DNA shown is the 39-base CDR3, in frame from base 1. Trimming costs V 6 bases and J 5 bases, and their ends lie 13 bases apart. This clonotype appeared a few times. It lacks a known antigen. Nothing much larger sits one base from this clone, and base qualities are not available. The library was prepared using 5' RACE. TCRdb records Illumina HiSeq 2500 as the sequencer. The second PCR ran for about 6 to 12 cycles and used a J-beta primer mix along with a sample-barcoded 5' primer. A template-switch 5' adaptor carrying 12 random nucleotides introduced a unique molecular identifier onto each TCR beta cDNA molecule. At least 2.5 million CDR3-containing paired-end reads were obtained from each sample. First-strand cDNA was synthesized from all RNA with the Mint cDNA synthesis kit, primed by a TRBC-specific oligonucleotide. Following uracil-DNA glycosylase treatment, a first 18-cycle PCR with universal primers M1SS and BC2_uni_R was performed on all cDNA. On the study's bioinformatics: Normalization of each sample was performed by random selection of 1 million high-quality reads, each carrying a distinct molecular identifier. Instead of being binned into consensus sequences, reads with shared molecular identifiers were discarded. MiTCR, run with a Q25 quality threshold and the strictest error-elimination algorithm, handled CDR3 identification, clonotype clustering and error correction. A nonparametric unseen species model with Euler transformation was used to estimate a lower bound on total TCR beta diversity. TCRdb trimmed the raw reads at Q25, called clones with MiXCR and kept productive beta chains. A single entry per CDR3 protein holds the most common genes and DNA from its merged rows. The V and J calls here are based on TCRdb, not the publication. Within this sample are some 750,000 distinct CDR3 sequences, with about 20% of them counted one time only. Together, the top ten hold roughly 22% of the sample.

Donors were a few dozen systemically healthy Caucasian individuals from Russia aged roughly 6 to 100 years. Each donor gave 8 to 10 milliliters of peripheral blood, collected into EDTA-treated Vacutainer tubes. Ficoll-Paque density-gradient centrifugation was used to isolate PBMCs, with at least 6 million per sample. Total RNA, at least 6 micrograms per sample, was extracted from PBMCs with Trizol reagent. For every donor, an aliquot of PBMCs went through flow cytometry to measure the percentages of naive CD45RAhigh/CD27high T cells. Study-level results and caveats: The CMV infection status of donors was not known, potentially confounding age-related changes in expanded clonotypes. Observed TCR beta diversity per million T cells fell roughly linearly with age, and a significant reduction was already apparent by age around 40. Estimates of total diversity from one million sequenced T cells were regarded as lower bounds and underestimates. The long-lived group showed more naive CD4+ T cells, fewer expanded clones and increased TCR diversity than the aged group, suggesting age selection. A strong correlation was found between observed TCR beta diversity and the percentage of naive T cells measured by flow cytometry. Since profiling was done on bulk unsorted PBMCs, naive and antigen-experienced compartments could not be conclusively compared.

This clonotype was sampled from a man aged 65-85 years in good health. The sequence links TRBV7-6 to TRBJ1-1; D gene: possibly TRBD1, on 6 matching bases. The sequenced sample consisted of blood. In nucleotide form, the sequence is TGTGCCAGCAGTAACAGGGATTTAACTGAAGCTTTCTTT. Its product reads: CASSNRDLTEAFF.